This TCR beta chain was retrieved from a study of response to subunit inactivated influenza vaccine. Findings and limits, study-wide: The authors proposed limited new T cell recruitment per seasonal influenza vaccination.

V shed 7 bases and J 7 bases; nucleotides not matched to a gene: 6. This CDR3 is built from 13 residues. Looked up from germline, CDR1 is SGHRS and CDR2 is YFSETQ. For this clonotype: Its antigen remains unknown.

TCRdb recomputed calls from the RT-PCR reads with MiXCR, one row per CDR3 protein. Of about 540,000 distinct CDR3 sequences listed, 20% to 25% are singletons. This same sample was also part of a study on T cells expressing NK-cell markers. As that study records: Synthesis of TCR beta cDNA relied on 5'RACE template switching carrying UMIs. Whether expanded NKG2C-expressing T cell clones recognize HCMV is unknown.

This specimen consisted of CD4+ T cells sorted from PBMCs, obtained about 11 days after vaccination. This TCR came from a man aged 50 to 59 who received an inactivated influenza vaccine. The chain carries TRBV5-1 and TRBJ2-2, with 8 bases identical to TRBD1. This CDR3 is CASGQGEDGELFF. CDR3 bases: TGCGCCAGCGGACAGGGTGAGGACGGGGAGCTGTTTTTT.